These 5 T cell receptor beta chains originate from one sample sequenced in a study of T cell responses to AZD1222 COVID-19 vaccine. Assay: immunoSEQ multiplex PCR; the TCRdb copy retains only in-frame clones and omits some. The table has roughly 150,000 clones, 80% to 95% seen once; the top ten hold around 2.5%. The source was peripheral blood, collected on day 0 of AZD1222 vaccination. The receptors stem from an adult in good health.

The chain links TRBV11-2 to TRBJ2-5; TRBD2 aligns across 9 bases. There are 16 residues in the CDR3. V dropped 1 base and J dropped 7; count of bases not matched to a gene: 10. Germline V lookup: CDR1 SGHAT, CDR2 FQNNGV. CDR3 protein: CASSLVLLAGEVTQYF. The DNA for the CDR3 is TGTGCCAGCAGCTTAGTCTTGTTAGCGGGGGAGGTGACCCAGTACTTC.

The chain links TRBV7-6 to TRBJ2-1; 10 bases agree with TRBD2. The CDR3 consists of 16 residues. The junction had 9 bases not matched to a gene; V was cut back by 1 base and J by 9 bases. CDR1 and CDR2 (germline): SGHVS, FNYEAQ. In DNA, the CDR3 is TGTGCCAGCAGCTTAGGGTCTAGCGGGAGACTGGGTGAGCAGTTCTTC. It codes for CASSLGSSGRLGEQFF.

The chain combines TRBV5-6 with TRBJ2-3; D ambiguous. The CDR3 contains 15 residues. CDR1 and CDR2 (germline): SGHDT, YYEEEE. The germline V and J ends were trimmed by 3 bases and 1 base, with 12 bases remaining between them. CDR3 in DNA: TGTGCCAGCAGCTCAGTCCCCTGGGGCACAGATACGCAGTATTTT. Its protein is CASSSVPWGTDTQYF. The full variable domain, rest sourced from reference TRBV5-6 and TRBJ2-3, is DAGVTQSPTHLIKTRGQQVTLRCSPKSGHDTVSWYQQALGQGPQFIFQYYEEEERQRGNFPDRFSGHQFPNYSSELNVNALLLGDSALYLCASSSVPWGTDTQYFGPGTRLTVL.

V usage is TRBV5-1 and J usage is TRBJ1-2, with D possibly TRBD1 on 5 matching bases. The V and J ends lost 0 bases and 8 bases respectively, with 8 bases between them. The V gene's germline CDR1 is SGHRS and CDR2 YFSETQ. This CDR3 has 12 amino acids. CDR3 loop: CASSLEGWGYTF. The CDR3 bases are TGCGCCAGCAGCTTGGAGGGGTGGGGCTACACCTTC.

This clone is a singleton in its sample. CDR3 coding DNA: TGTGCCAGCAGCTTGATAAGCGGGAGAGGTATTGAGCAGTTCTTC. Protein product: CASSLISGRGIEQFF. The chain is built from TRBV5-8 and TRBJ2-1; 8 positions match TRBD2. The CDR3 runs 15 residues. Germline V gene lookup returns CDR1 SGHTS and CDR2 YDEGEE. V shed 1 base and J 9 bases; nucleotides not matched to a gene: 9.